Listed below are T cell receptor beta chains from one sample, sequenced in a study of T-cell reconstitution after alpha-beta-depleted transplantation in children. Each CDR3 protein gets one entry after TCRdb re-called the PCR reads with MiXCR. Of almost 600,000 distinct CDR3 sequences listed, over 25% are singletons. Sequences were derived from PBMCs, sampled before TCRalphabeta/CD19-depleted stem cell transplant. Every receptor here comes from a boy under two years old with Wiskott-Aldrich syndrome, due to receive a stem cell transplant. Each CDR3 is given with its conserved first and last residue. D genes are given only for firm matches. Clone size appears in some rows only: once, few, many, or a class for an expanded clone.

J gene | V gene | D gene | clone size | CDR3 DNA | CDR3 protein
TRBJ2-7 | TRBV5-1 | . | few | TGCGCCAGCAGCGTGAGGACGGAGTCCTACGAGCAGTACTTC | CASSVRTESYEQYF
TRBJ2-1 | TRBV12-3/TRBV12-4 | TRBD2 | . | TGTGCCAGCAGATCACCGGGACTAGCGGGTTACAATGAGCAGTTCTTC | CASRSPGLAGYNEQFF
TRBJ2-2 | TRBV6-2/TRBV6-3 | . | . | TGTGCCAGCACCATGTACAGAGACCTGACCGGGGAGCTGTTTTTT | CASTMYRDLTGELFF
TRBJ1-1 | TRBV12-3/TRBV12-4 | . | . | TGTGCCAGCAGTTTCGTCTTGAAAATTGCTGAAGCTTTCTTT | CASSFVLKIAEAFF
TRBJ2-3 | TRBV5-6 | . | few | TGTGCCAGCAGCTTGGGTGTAGACCGCACAGATACGCAGTATTTT | CASSLGVDRTDTQYF
TRBJ2-2 | TRBV7-3 | TRBD1 | . | TGTGCCAGCAGCTTAAAGGGACAGAGGGCTCCCGGGGAGCTGTTTTTT | CASSLKGQRAPGELFF
TRBJ2-1 | TRBV5-1 | . | few | TGCGCCAGCAGCTTGGGAGGGGGAGTCCAGTTCTTC | CASSLGGGVQFF
TRBJ2-5 | TRBV5-1 | TRBD2 | . | TGCGCCAGCAGCTCCAGCGGGGAAGAGACCCAGTACTTC | CASSSSGEETQYF
TRBJ2-5 | TRBV28 | . | . | TGTGCCAGCAGTTTATATGTGAGCCAAGAGACCCAGTACTTC | CASSLYVSQETQYF
TRBJ2-6 | TRBV20-1 | . | few | TGCAGTGCTAGCGGATCTGGGGCCAACGTCCTGACTTTC | CSASGSGANVLTF
TRBJ2-1 | TRBV7-2 | . | once | TGTGCCAGCAGCTTAGCAGCGGCTGGATTTTATGATGAGCAGTTCTTC | CASSLAAAGFYDEQFF
TRBJ2-5 | TRBV29-1 | . | . | TGCAGCGTTGTAGTCTATTTCCAAGAGACCCAGTACTTC | CSVVVYFQETQYF
TRBJ1-1 | TRBV10-3 | . | . | TGTGCCATCACATTGGCACAGGGGAACACTGAAGCTTTCTTT | CAITLAQGNTEAFF
TRBJ2-7 | TRBV20-1 | TRBD2 | . | TGCAGTGCTAGTGTTGTAGCGGGAGGGTCCCACGAGCAGTACTTC | CSASVVAGGSHEQYF
TRBJ2-3 | TRBV5-4 | TRBD2 | few | TGTGCCAGCAGCTTGCCCAGCGGGAACACAGATACGCAGTATTTT | CASSLPSGNTDTQYF
TRBJ1-6 | TRBV7-8 | . | few | TGTGCCAGCAGCTTACGTGGGAAAGGGGATAATTCACCCCTCCACTTT | CASSLRGKGDNSPLHF
TRBJ1-5 | TRBV7-3 | . | . | TGTGCCAGCAGCCAGGGGCTGGGCCAGCCCCAGCATTTT | CASSQGLGQPQHF
TRBJ2-2 | TRBV5-1 | . | . | TGCGCCAGCAGCTTGATGGCAGGGGCGAACACCGGGGAGCTGTTTTTT | CASSLMAGANTGELFF
TRBJ2-1 | TRBV3-1 | . | . | TGTGCCAGCAGCCACCGACAGCGCAATGAGCAGTTCTTC | CASSHRQRNEQFF
TRBJ2-3 | TRBV29-1 | . | few | TGCAGCGTTGAAGATCTAAATACGCAGTATTTT | CSVEDLNTQYF
TRBJ2-7 | TRBV7-8 | TRBD1 | . | TGTGCCAGCAGCTTCTCAGGGGGCGAGGGCGAGCAGTACTTC | CASSFSGGEGEQYF
TRBJ2-3 | TRBV5-1 | . | . | TGCGCCAGCAGCTTGAGTCCGGGGGAAGATACGCAGTATTTT | CASSLSPGEDTQYF